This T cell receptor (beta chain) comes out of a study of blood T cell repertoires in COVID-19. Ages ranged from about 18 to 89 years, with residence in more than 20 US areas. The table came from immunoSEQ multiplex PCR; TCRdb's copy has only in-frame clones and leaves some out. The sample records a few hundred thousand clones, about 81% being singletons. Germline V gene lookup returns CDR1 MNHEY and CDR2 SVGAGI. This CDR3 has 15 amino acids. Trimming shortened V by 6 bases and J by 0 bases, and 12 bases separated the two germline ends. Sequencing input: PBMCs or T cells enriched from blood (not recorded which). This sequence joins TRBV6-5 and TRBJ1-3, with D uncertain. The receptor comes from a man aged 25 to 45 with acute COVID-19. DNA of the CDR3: TGTGCCAGCAGCCGTCCGGGAACCTCTGGAAACACCATATATTTT. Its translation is CASSRPGTSGNTIYF.